Presented here are 9 T cell receptor beta chains from one specimen sequenced in a study of early T cells in non-severe SARS-CoV-2 infection. MiXCR was run by TCRdb on the 5' RACE reads, yielding one entry per CDR3 protein. The sample contains 95,000 to 100,000 distinct CDR3 sequences, about 10% of which appear only once. The sequencing input was whole blood. Receptor source: an adult who was a healthcare worker with PCR-confirmed SARS-CoV-2 infection or an uninfected control (not recorded which).

This clonotype was seen a handful of times. The V call is TRBV29-1, the J call TRBJ2-7, with D perhaps matching TRBD2 (5 bases). The ends were cut back, 0 bases at V and 2 bases at J, with 14 bases in the middle. CDR1 and CDR2 from the germline V gene are SQVTM and ANQGSEA. This CDR3 has 15 residues. Written as DNA, the CDR3 is TGCAGCGTTGAAGATCGGGGAAGGGTACCCTACGAGCAGTACTTC. Its protein is CSVEDRGRVPYEQYF.

This clonotype was observed at least ten times. The chain uses TRBV7-9 and TRBJ1-2; D may be TRBD1 (5 bases). V was shortened by 1 base and J by 6 bases, with 12 bases between the two germline ends. The CDR3 sequence is 14 residues long. Per the germline V gene, CDR1 is SEHNR and CDR2 is FQNEAQ (reference sequence). In nucleotides, the CDR3 is TGTGCCAGCAGCTTAGGAACAGGAGTTAATGGCTACACCTTC. This gives the protein CASSLGTGVNGYTF.

The chain uses TRBV28 and TRBJ2-5; 9 bases are shared with TRBD1. Germline V CDR1 and CDR2: MDHEN, SYDVKM. This CDR3 is 15 amino acids long. Trimming removed 6 bases from V and 4 bases from J; junction bases left unmatched: 9. CDR3 in amino acids: CASSPVTGGRETQYF. CDR3 DNA: TGTGCCAGCAGCCCGGTGACAGGGGGAAGAGAGACCCAGTACTTC.

This clonotype was found many times. The V and J genes are TRBV5-1 and TRBJ1-1, with 10 nucleotides matching TRBD1. Germline CDR1 SGHRS, CDR2 YFSETQ. V shed 3 bases and J 4 bases; nucleotides not matched to a gene: 3. The CDR3 is 14 residues long. CDR3: CASSSDRGLTEAFF. The CDR3 nucleotides are TGCGCCAGCAGCTCCGACAGGGGGCTCACTGAAGCTTTCTTT.

The chain couples TRBV11-2 to TRBJ1-2, with TRBD1 as a possible D gene (5 bases). Germline loops: CDR1 SGHAT, CDR2 FQNNGV. Trimming pared 4 bases from V and 2 bases from J, leaving 11 bases between. There are 14 residues in the CDR3. CDR3 DNA sequence: TGTGCCAGCAGCTCATACCGGGACAACTATGGCTACACCTTC. It specifies CASSSYRDNYGYTF.

In this sample, this clonotype turned up many times. The chain combines TRBV9 with TRBJ1-3; maybe TRBD1 (5 bases). The CDR3 loop spans 16 amino acids. V gave up 0 bases and J gave up 2 bases, with 12 bases separating them. Per the germline V gene, CDR1 is SGDLS and CDR2 is YYNGEE. The CDR3 DNA sequence: TGTGCCAGCAGCGTAGGATGGGGGGGAACTGGAAACACCATATATTTT. Protein sequence: CASSVGWGGTGNTIYF.

The genes are TRBV7-8 and TRBJ2-1; D tentatively fits TRBD1 or TRBD2 (6 bases each). From germline, CDR1 is SGHVS and CDR2 FQNEAQ. The CDR3 loop spans 13 amino acids. Deletions cut 5 bases from V and 5 bases from J, with 10 bases between. The CDR3 nucleotides are TGTGCCAGCAGCCCCGGGGGCGACAATGAGCAGTTCTTC. The encoded protein is CASSPGGDNEQFF.

V gene TRBV20-1 combines with J gene TRBJ2-2, with 9 bases fitting TRBD1. The CDR3 spans 16 residues. V lost 6 bases and J lost 7; bases outside the gene matches: 15. From germline, CDR1 is DFQATT and CDR2 SNEGSKA (reference sequence). The CDR3 bases are TGCAGTGCCAGACGTACCGGGACAGGGAGAGTCGGGGAGCTGTTTTTT. Encoded protein: CSARRTGTGRVGELFF.

This chain connects TRBV6-1 to TRBJ1-5, with TRBD1 matching over 10 bases. This CDR3 contains 14 residues. In germline, CDR1 is MNHNS, CDR2 SASEGT. Trimming removed 6 bases from V and 6 bases from J; junction bases left unmatched: 5. The CDR3 here is CASSGGQGGQPQHF. The CDR3 region has the DNA TGTGCCAGCAGCGGAGGACAGGGGGGTCAGCCCCAGCATTTT.